The 18 T cell receptor beta chains presented below share a single source sample, sequenced in a study of T cells in narcolepsy. Clones were sequenced by immunoSEQ multiplex PCR, and TCRdb holds only the in-frame ones, with some missing. The sample includes 26,000 or so clones, around nine tenths of them seen just once. Sequencing was performed on CD45RA- memory CD4+ T cells from PBMCs. These receptors all stem from a human donor with narcolepsy.

The J gene is TRBJ2-1, the V gene TRBV6-1; 11 bases agree with TRBD2. Germline CDR1 and CDR2: MNHNS and SASEGT. V was clipped by 1 base and J by 4 bases; unmatched bases: 6. The CDR3 has 17 amino acids. Here the CDR3 reads CASSEGATSGNYNEQFF. In DNA form, the CDR3 reads TGTGCCAGCAGTGAAGGAGCGACTAGCGGGAATTACAATGAGCAGTTCTTC.

The CDR3 DNA sequence: TGTGCCAGCAGCCAAGTGAATTATGGCTACACCTTC. Translated, it gives CASSQVNYGYTF. The J gene is TRBJ1-2, the V gene TRBV4-2; D unresolved. The germline gives CDR1 LGHNA, CDR2 YNFKEQ. The length of the CDR3 is 12 residues. Trimming left V 1 base short and J 5 bases short, with 5 bases between.

This chain uses TRBV7-5 with TRBJ1-5. TRBV7-5 is a known pseudogene. This CDR3 is built from 15 residues. CDR3 sequence reads: CVRSFGEKSNQPQHF. The DNA of the CDR3 is TGTGTCAGAAGCTTCGGGGAAAAGAGTAATCAGCCCCAGCATTTT.

The rearrangement joins TRBV13 to TRBJ1-2; D is undetermined. Trimming left V 7 bases short and J 3 bases short, with 15 bases between. Germline CDR1 and CDR2: PRHDT and FYEKMQ (reference sequence). The CDR3 contains 14 residues. This CDR3 is CASTQRRIDYGYTF. The CDR3 nucleotides are TGTGCCAGCACCCAACGCCGGATAGACTATGGCTACACCTTC.

This clone was observed a few times. V and J are TRBV5-1 and TRBJ1-6; maybe TRBD1 (6 bases). The CDR3 contains 16 residues. V shed 5 bases and J shed 3 bases, with 15 bases lying between them. Germline V gene sequence: CDR1 SGHRS, CDR2 YFSETQ. CDR3 DNA: TGCGCCAGCAGGCGGACAGCTGAGGTCTATAATTCACCCCTCCACTTT. Amino acid sequence: CASRRTAEVYNSPLHF.

The chain has TRBV5-1 and TRBJ2-2; TRBD1 agrees at 7 bases. With V trimmed by 0 bases and J by 3 bases, 2 bases remained unmatched. The V gene's germline CDR1 is SGHRS and CDR2 YFSETQ. CDR3 length equals 15 residues. The CDR3 loop reads CASSLVGQHTGELFF. Here the CDR3 DNA reads TGCGCCAGCAGCTTGGTGGGACAGCACACCGGGGAGCTGTTTTTT.

J is TRBJ1-1 and V is TRBV7-9; 8 bases line up with TRBD1. Germline CDR1 reads SEHNR; CDR2 reads FQNEAQ (reference sequence). Losses at the gene ends were 1 base for V and 4 bases for J; bases not matched to a gene: 2. This CDR3 contains 14 residues. The CDR3 DNA sequence: TGTGCCAGCAGCTTAGTACAGGGGGTCACTGAAGCTTTCTTT. This sequence encodes CASSLVQGVTEAFF.

V and J are TRBV18 and TRBJ2-1; no firm D call. Trimming removed 2 bases at V and 4 bases at J, with 6 bases between. Germline V gives CDR1 KGHSH, CDR2 LQKENI. CDR3 length: 13 amino acids. The CDR3 region is CASSPGPYNEQFF. The CDR3 DNA sequence: TGTGCCAGCTCACCAGGACCATACAATGAGCAGTTCTTC. The variable domain in full, with the rest retrieved from reference TRBV18 and TRBJ2-1, is NAGVMQNPRHLVRRRGQEARLRCSPMKGHSHVYWYRQLPEEGLKFMVYLQKENIIDESGMPKERFSAEFPKEGPSILRIQQVVRGDSAAYFCASSPGPYNEQFFGPGTRLTVL.

The V gene is TRBV6-1, the J gene TRBJ1-5; D is undetermined. The CDR3 runs 15 residues. CDR1 MNHNS and CDR2 SASEGT come from the germline V gene. V shed 5 bases and J shed 6 bases, with 17 bases lying between them. CDR3 residues: CASSSGPLGGQPQHF. Here the CDR3 DNA reads TGTGCCAGCAGTTCTGGACCCCTGGGAGGTCAGCCCCAGCATTTT.

The gene calls are TRBV5-1 and TRBJ2-3, with D possibly called TRBD1 or TRBD2 (5 bases each). Germline loops: CDR1 SGHRS, CDR2 YFSETQ. There are 16 residues in the CDR3. V shed 5 bases and J shed 0 bases, with 16 bases lying between them. The DNA of the CDR3 is TGCGCCAGCAGTCGGGGACCGGCCTCTAGCACAGATACGCAGTATTTT. This codes for CASSRGPASSTDTQYF. The full variable domain, in which reference TRBV5-1 and TRBJ2-3 provide the parts outside the CDR3, is KAGVTQTPRYLIKTRGQQVTLSCSPISGHRSVSWYQQTPGQGLQFLFEYFSETQRNKGNFPGRFSGRQFSNSRSEMNVSTLELGDSALYLCASSRGPASSTDTQYFGPGTRLTVL.

V and J are TRBV25-1 and TRBJ2-2; D may be TRBD1 (5 bases). V shed 5 bases and J shed 1 base, with 8 bases lying between them. Germline V gene data show CDR1 as MGHDK and CDR2 as SYGVNS. This CDR3 has 14 residues. DNA of the CDR3: TGTGCCAGCAGTCTCGGACAGAACACCGGGGAGCTGTTTTTT. It codes for CASSLGQNTGELFF.

The chain couples TRBV11-2 to TRBJ2-7, with 10 bases aligning to TRBD2. After removal of 4 bases from V and 1 base from J, the junction contained 7 bases not matched to a gene. From germline, CDR1 is SGHAT and CDR2 FQNNGV. The CDR3 length is 16 residues. CDR3 sequence reads: CASSSRAGGISYEQYF. As DNA, the CDR3 is TGTGCCAGCAGCTCCCGAGCGGGGGGGATTTCCTACGAGCAGTACTTC.

The CDR3 sequence: CASSGAGHPNTGELFF. CDR3 DNA: TGTGCCAGCAGCGGCGCGGGCCACCCGAACACCGGGGAGCTGTTTTTT. V and J are TRBV9 and TRBJ2-2, with D possibly matching TRBD2 (5 bases). From germline, CDR1 is SGDLS and CDR2 YYNGEE. CDR3 length: 16 residues. Trimming shortened V by 3 bases and J by 0 bases, and 12 bases separated the two germline ends.

The V and J genes are TRBV7-8 and TRBJ1-5, with 8 bases that match TRBD1. The CDR3 sequence is 15 residues long. Trimming took 5 bases from V and 1 from J; bases not matched to a gene: 4. Per germline, CDR1 SGHVS and CDR2 FQNEAQ. The CDR3 reads CASSMQGASNQPQHF. CDR3 coding DNA: TGTGCCAGCAGCATGCAGGGGGCGAGCAATCAGCCCCAGCATTTT.

This clone was observed once. The chain recombines TRBV7-7 with TRBJ2-1; 11 bases fit TRBD2. The CDR3 contains 17 residues. Germline-derived CDR1 and CDR2 are SSHAT and FNYEAQ (reference sequence). After removal of 5 bases from V and 7 bases from J, the junction contained 13 bases not matched to a gene. The CDR3, as DNA: TGTGCCAGCAGCCTGCGCCACACTAGCGGGGGTACTAATGAGCAGTTCTTC. Amino acids: CASSLRHTSGGTNEQFF. Drawing the rest from reference TRBV7-7 and TRBJ2-1, the complete variable domain is GAGVSQSPRYKVTKRGQDVTLRCDPISSHATLYWYQQALGQGPEFLTYFNYEAQPDKSGLPSDRFSAERPEGSISTLTIQRTEQRDSAMYRCASSLRHTSGGTNEQFFGPGTRLTVL.

The chain recombines TRBV6-6 with TRBJ1-5, with no clear D. Trimming took off 4 bases at V and 4 bases at J, with 11 bases between the two ends. Germline V gives CDR1 MNHNY, CDR2 SVGAGI (reference sequence). The CDR3 is 14 residues long. For the CDR3, the DNA is TGTGCCAGCAGTTCAAGCGCTCGTAATCAGCCCCAGCATTTT. The encoded protein is CASSSSARNQPQHF.

This sequence joins TRBV19 and TRBJ1-1; perhaps TRBD1 as D (6 bases). V was cut by 5 bases and J by 5 bases, with 18 bases left in between. This CDR3 is 15 amino acids long. Germline V gene sequence: CDR1 LNHDA, CDR2 SQIVND (reference sequence). CDR3 in amino acids: CASSDRGGRGTEAFF. For the CDR3, the DNA is TGTGCCAGTAGTGACCGGGGGGGGCGTGGAACTGAAGCTTTCTTT.

The chain joins TRBV6-1 to TRBJ1-2; 9 positions match TRBD1. V shed 1 base and J 3 bases; nucleotides not matched to a gene: 9. This CDR3 region has 17 residues. From germline, CDR1 is MNHNS and CDR2 SASEGT. CDR3 nucleotides: TGTGCCAGCAGTGAAGGGACAGGGGAAGATAACTACTATGGCTACACCTTC. Amino acids: CASSEGTGEDNYYGYTF.